This TCR beta chain is drawn from a study of blood T cells in healthy people across ages (dated by TCRdb to the mid-2010s). About the study as a whole: In model experiments, template switching captured about one uniquely barcoded TCR beta cDNA molecule for every two T cells. To track age-related changes in TCR beta repertoire diversity, the study relied on deep sequencing normalized with unique cDNA molecular identifiers. Donors were grouped into four age groups: young (average approximately 16 years), middle-aged (under 40), aged (about 60) and long-lived (approximately 75). The study analyzed two additional independent replicas of 1 million unique cDNA reads from the same blood draw for two donors, one aged 18 to 30 and one aged 80 or older. Study-level results and caveats: Conclusive comparison of naive and antigen-experienced compartments was prevented by the profiling of bulk unsorted PBMCs. Because the CMV infection status of the donors was unknown, age-related changes in expanded clonotypes may potentially have been confounded. A strong correlation was found between observed TCR beta diversity and the percentage of naive T cells measured by flow cytometry. Estimates of total diversity based on one million sequenced T cells were regarded as lower bounds and as underestimates. As age increased, observed TCR beta diversity per million T cells dropped in a roughly linear way, and a significant reduction was already evident by age 40. Compared with the aged group, more naive CD4+ T cells, fewer expanded clones and increased TCR diversity were shown by the long-lived group, suggesting age selection.

CDR3 length: 13 amino acids, cysteine to phenylalanine. CDR3 DNA is the only sequence kept; it has 39 bases, read in frame from the first base. V lost 6 bases and J lost 6 bases, and the count of bases not matched to a germline gene is 10. The CDR1 and CDR2 encoded by the germline V gene (reference sequence) are DFQATT and SNEGSKA. Donors were under 40 systemically healthy Caucasian individuals from Russia aged roughly 6 to 95 years. About 10 milliliters of peripheral blood were drawn from each donor into EDTA-treated Vacutainer tubes. PBMCs were isolated by Ficoll-Paque density-gradient centrifugation, with at least 7 million obtained per sample. Trizol reagent was used to extract total RNA from PBMCs, with at least 5.5 micrograms per sample. The percentages of naive CD45RAhigh/CD27high T cells were determined by flow cytometry on a PBMC aliquot from every donor. This clonotype was seen a few times. Which antigen it targets is not known. Per-base quality was not reported, and no clone a single base away is much larger than it.

Libraries came from 5' RACE. Reads for this sample came from an Illumina HiSeq 2500. A second roughly 7 to 11 cycle PCR used a sample-barcoded 5' primer and a J-beta primer mix. A unique molecular identifier was introduced onto each TCR beta cDNA molecule by a template-switch 5' adaptor carrying 12 random nucleotides. At least 2.5 million CDR3-containing paired-end reads were obtained from each sample. First-strand cDNA synthesis was performed from all RNA using the Mint cDNA synthesis kit, with priming by a TRBC-specific oligonucleotide. Following uracil-DNA glycosylase treatment, all cDNA underwent a first 18-cycle PCR with the universal primers M1SS and BC2_uni_R. Per the source publication's procedure: Each sample was normalized by randomly selecting 1 million high-quality reads, each carrying a distinct molecular identifier. Reads with shared molecular identifiers were discarded instead of being binned into consensus sequences. MiTCR, set to a Q25 quality threshold and the strictest error-elimination algorithm, was used for CDR3 identification, clonotype clustering and error correction. A nonparametric unseen species model with Euler transformation was used to estimate lower-bound total TCR beta diversity. The public reads were run again by TCRdb, first through fastp at Q25 and then through MiXCR, and only productive beta chains were kept. Every CDR3 protein is listed once, alongside the most common genes and DNA of its rows. The authors' filters were not applied to this entry. Across this sample there are 450,000 to 650,000 distinct CDR3 sequences, with 24% seen only once. The ten largest clones take up approximately 8.7% of the sample.

The sample was also linked to a second study, of T cells of mothers and their children. According to the second study: The donors were nine systemically healthy Caucasian individuals, made up of three mothers and their six children. cDNA synthesis used all of the extracted RNA, with 1.5 ug of RNA in each 15 ul reaction. In the second PCR, the M1S primer added sample barcodes and 2-4 random nucleotides. Each mother yielded over 8 million TCR beta CDR3 reads and each child 2.5 million to 3 million reads. Thymic selection similarly shapes TCR recombination output in related and unrelated pairs, with minor effect from inherited differences. Normalized repertoire overlap in related mother-child pairs was always slightly higher than in unrelated mother-child pairs, but the difference was never significant. With a sensitivity of 90 to 100 clones per million clonotypes, no persistent microchimeric T cell clones were detected. The study used deep NGS to compare TCR beta repertoires of mothers and children, seeking features distinguishing related mother-child pairs from unrelated individuals. On average, the children were roughly 10 +/- 4 years old, while the mothers were roughly 40 +/- 4 years old. Libraries were sequenced on Illumina HiSeq 2000 with 100+100 nt paired-end reads after adapter ligation with NEBNext reagents. To avoid cross-contamination, the mother libraries and the child libraries were prepared a month apart and sequenced in separate runs. For each donor, somewhere between about 450,000 and 2,000,000 distinct TCR beta clonotypes were identified. Naive TCR beta clonotypes were estimated from low-frequency clonotypes matched to each donor's FACS-determined naive share, without sorting.

Specimen: blood. This chain joins TRBV20-1 to TRBJ1-2; 7 bases in the middle match TRBD1. This clonotype was obtained from a boy younger than 18 in good health. The encoded CDR3 is CSAPQGPKDGYTF. The DNA sequence follows: TGCAGTGCACCACAGGGGCCTAAAGATGGCTACACCTTC.